These 17 T cell receptor beta chains originate from one sample sequenced in a study of a mutant IDH1 vaccine in newly diagnosed glioma. Their cognate antigens are unknown. The table came from immunoSEQ multiplex PCR; TCRdb's copy has only in-frame clones and leaves some out. The sample has 40,000 to 50,000 clones; over 75% are singletons. Specified time point: week 5, during vaccination. Each vaccine dose was 300 ug of mutant IDH1 20-mer peptide, with topical imiquimod. The specimen was PBMCs, collected from a glioma patient whose treatment included an IDH1 peptide vaccine. Receptors were obtained from a man aged 35 to 55 with glioma.

CDR3 nucleotide sequence: TGTGCCAGCAGTTATGGGGTTTTGGGTTACAATGAGCAGTTCTTC. Translating gives CASSYGVLGYNEQFF. The V call is TRBV6-5, the J call TRBJ2-1; no definite D call. Germline V gene sequence: CDR1 MNHEY, CDR2 SVGAGI. Trimming took 3 bases from V and 4 from J, leaving 13 bases between them. CDR3 length: 15 amino acids.

V and J are TRBV6-6 and TRBJ2-3, with D tentatively TRBD2 (6 bases). Trimming removed 8 bases at V and 8 bases at J, with 17 bases between. The CDR3 extends over 13 amino acids. Germline V CDR1 and CDR2: MNHNY, SVGAGI (reference sequence). CDR3 bases: TGTGCCAGCGTTAGTCCGACTAGTCGTACGCAGTATTTT. As protein: CASVSPTSRTQYF.

V gene TRBV5-3 combines with J gene TRBJ2-2; D is unresolved. TRBV5-3 counts as an open reading frame of uncertain function. The CDR3 extends over 13 amino acids. Between the trimmed V and J ends, which lost 2 bases and 1 base, there was a span of 3 bases. As DNA, the CDR3 is TGTGCCAGAAGCTTACTGAACACCGGGGAGCTGTTTTTT. It is translated as CARSLLNTGELFF.

This sequence joins TRBV6-5 and TRBJ2-7, with 9 positions matching TRBD1. Looked up from germline, CDR1 is MNHEY and CDR2 is SVGAGI. The CDR3 consists of 14 residues. With 6 bases clipped from V and 11 bases from J, the junction kept 14 bases outside the gene matches. The CDR3 DNA sequence: TGTGCCAGCAGCACCGGGACAGGGAGGCTACAGAAGTACTTC. It is translated as CASSTGTGRLQKYF.

The chain joins TRBV4-2 to TRBJ2-7, with 9 bases fitting TRBD1. Looked up from germline, CDR1 is LGHNA and CDR2 is YNFKEQ. The V segment lost 3 bases and the J segment 3 bases; nucleotides outside the gene matches: 12. CDR3 length: 17 amino acids. The CDR3 DNA sequence: TGTGCCAGCAGCCAGGCCGGGACAGGGAAAAGTAGCTACGAGCAGTACTTC. This codes for CASSQAGTGKSSYEQYF.

V usage is TRBV29-1 and J usage is TRBJ2-3, with D possibly matching TRBD2 (5 bases). Germline V gene sequence: CDR1 SQVTM, CDR2 ANQGSEA. This CDR3 spans 13 amino acids. Between the trimmed V and J ends, which lost 3 bases and 5 bases, there was a span of 12 bases. CDR3 sequence: CSVESGSGDTQYF. Written as DNA, the CDR3 is TGCAGCGTTGAGTCGGGGTCCGGAGATACGCAGTATTTT.

The chain couples TRBV7-9 to TRBJ1-5; 7 bases align to TRBD1. CDR1 and CDR2 (germline): SEHNR, FQNEAQ (reference sequence). This CDR3 has 15 amino acids. Losses at the gene ends were 0 bases for V and 4 bases for J; bases not matched to a gene: 3. The CDR3 spells CASSLAGGENQPQHF. The CDR3 coding sequence is TGTGCCAGCAGCTTAGCAGGGGGCGAAAATCAGCCCCAGCATTTT.

The J gene is TRBJ1-1, the V gene TRBV11-2; no reliable D call. Trimming cost V 0 bases and J 1 base, with 6 bases left between them. Per germline, CDR1 SGHAT and CDR2 FQNNGV. The CDR3 length is 14 residues. The CDR3 coding sequence is TGTGCCAGCAGCTTAGATCCGAGGAACACTGAAGCTTTCTTT. Protein product: CASSLDPRNTEAFF.

Notes on this clone: At one of its ends the junction is not consistent with the germline gene, which may arise from a read error. The rearrangement joins TRBV29-1 to TRBJ2-5; unclear D gene. This CDR3 has 11 residues. Germline V lookup: CDR1 SQVTM, CDR2 ANQGSEA. CDR3: CSVEEPGLVHF. The CDR3, as DNA: TGCAGCGTTGAAGAACCGGGCCTCGTGCACTTC.

This sequence joins TRBV27 and TRBJ1-3; 8 nucleotides agree with TRBD1. V dropped 6 bases and J dropped 1; count of bases not matched to a gene: 8. In germline, CDR1 is MNHEY, CDR2 SMNVEV (reference sequence). The CDR3 totals 16 residues. The CDR3 bases are TGTGCCAGCAGCGGACAGGGAAGGATATCTGGAAACACCATATATTTT. Protein: CASSGQGRISGNTIYF.

This chain uses TRBV29-1 with TRBJ2-1, with D maybe TRBD1 (6 bases). This CDR3 has 13 residues. CDR1 SQVTM and CDR2 ANQGSEA come from the germline V gene. V lost 7 bases to trimming and J lost 5 bases, with 15 bases between them. The CDR3 region is CSGGTHFNNEQFF. The CDR3 coding sequence is TGCAGCGGGGGGACACATTTTAACAATGAGCAGTTCTTC.

The rearrangement links TRBV5-5 to TRBJ1-2; perhaps TRBD1 as D (6 bases). The CDR3 covers 16 residues. CDR1 is SGHKS, CDR2 YYEKEE, per germline (reference sequence). The V end was cut by 4 bases, the J end by 2 bases, with 18 bases between. The CDR3 DNA follows: TGTGCCAGCAGCCCCTTTGTCGGGGGGCTAAACTATGGCTACACCTTC. It is translated as CASSPFVGGLNYGYTF.

The sample holds one count of this clone. The chain uses TRBV18 and TRBJ2-2; D is perhaps TRBD1 (6 bases). This CDR3 is built from 15 residues. Trimming removed 4 bases at V and 3 bases at J, with 12 bases between. Looked up from germline, CDR1 is KGHSH and CDR2 is LQKENI. CDR3 in DNA: TGTGCCAGCTCACTACGGTCAGGGGACACCGGGGAGCTGTTTTTT. This gives the protein CASSLRSGDTGELFF.

This rearrangement joins TRBV18 to TRBJ1-4, with D unclear. CDR3 length: 15 amino acids. The germline V gene has CDR1 KGHSH and CDR2 LQKENI. With 6 bases removed from V and 0 bases from J, the gap between germline ends came to 11 bases. The CDR3 protein is CASSLGPATNEKLFF. The CDR3 coding sequence is TGTGCCAGCTCCCTAGGGCCTGCAACTAATGAAAAACTGTTTTTT.

The CDR3 region has the DNA TGTGCCAGCAGGGCCGGGACAGGTAACAATGAGCAGTTCTTC. Translated, it gives CASRAGTGNNEQFF. The rearrangement uses TRBV6-5 and TRBJ2-1; TRBD1 matches at 8 bases. The trim removed 6 bases at V and 5 bases at J, leaving 6 bases unmatched. This CDR3 spans 14 amino acids. Per the germline V gene, CDR1 is MNHEY and CDR2 is SVGAGI.

This chain joins TRBV5-1 and TRBJ2-7; unclear D gene. The germline V gene encodes CDR1 SGHRS and CDR2 YFSETQ. V was cut by 1 base and J by 7 bases, with 9 bases left in between. The CDR3 extends over 12 amino acids. The CDR3 DNA reads as TGCGCCAGCAGCTTGTCCCCTACGGAGCAGTACTTC. This codes for CASSLSPTEQYF.

V usage is TRBV4-1 and J usage is TRBJ2-2; TRBD2 matches at 10 bases. Germline V gene sequence: CDR1 MGHRA, CDR2 YSYEKL. J gave up 5 bases and V 4 bases, and 16 bases lay outside the gene matches. The CDR3 loop spans 19 amino acids. For the CDR3, the DNA is TGCGCCAGCAGCCCCATTTTTGGGCTAGCGGGAGTTGTGACCGGGGAGCTGTTTTTT. Encoded protein: CASSPIFGLAGVVTGELFF.